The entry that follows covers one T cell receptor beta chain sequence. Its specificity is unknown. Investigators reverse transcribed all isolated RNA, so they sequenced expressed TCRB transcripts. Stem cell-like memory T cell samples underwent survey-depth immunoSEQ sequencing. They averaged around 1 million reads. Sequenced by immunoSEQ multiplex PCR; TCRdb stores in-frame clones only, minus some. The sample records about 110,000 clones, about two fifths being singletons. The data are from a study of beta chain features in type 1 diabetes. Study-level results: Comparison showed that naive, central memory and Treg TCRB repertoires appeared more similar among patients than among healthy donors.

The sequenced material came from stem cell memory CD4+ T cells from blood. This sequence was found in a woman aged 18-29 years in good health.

CDR3 coding DNA: TGTGCCAGCAGCTCGCCCTCGGACTCATCCTACGAGCAGTACTTC. Translation gives CASSSPSDSSYEQYF. This chain connects TRBV28 to TRBJ2-7; D may be TRBD2 (5 bases). CDR1 and CDR2 from the germline V gene are MDHEN and SYDVKM. Trimming took off 6 bases at V and 1 base at J, with 16 bases between the two ends. This CDR3 comprises 15 residues.